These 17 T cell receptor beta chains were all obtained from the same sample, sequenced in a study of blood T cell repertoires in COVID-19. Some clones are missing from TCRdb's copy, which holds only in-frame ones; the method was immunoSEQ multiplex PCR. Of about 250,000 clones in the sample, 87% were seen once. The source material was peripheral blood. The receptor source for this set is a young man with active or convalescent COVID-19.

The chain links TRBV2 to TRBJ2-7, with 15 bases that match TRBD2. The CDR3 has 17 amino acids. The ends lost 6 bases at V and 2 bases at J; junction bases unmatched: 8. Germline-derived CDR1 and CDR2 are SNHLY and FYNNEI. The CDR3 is CASRGLAGGLTTYEQYF. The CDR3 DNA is TGTGCCAGCAGGGGACTAGCGGGGGGACTAACAACCTACGAGCAGTACTTC.

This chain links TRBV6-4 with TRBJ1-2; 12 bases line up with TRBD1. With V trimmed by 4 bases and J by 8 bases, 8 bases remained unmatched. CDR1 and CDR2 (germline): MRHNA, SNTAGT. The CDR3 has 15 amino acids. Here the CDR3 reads CASSAGTGGRRGYTF. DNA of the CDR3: TGTGCCAGCAGTGCCGGGACAGGGGGCAGGAGGGGCTACACCTTC.

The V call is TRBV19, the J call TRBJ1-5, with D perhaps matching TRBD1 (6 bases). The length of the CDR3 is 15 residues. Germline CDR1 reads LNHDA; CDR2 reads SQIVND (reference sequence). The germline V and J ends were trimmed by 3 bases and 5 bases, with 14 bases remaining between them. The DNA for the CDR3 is TGTGCCAGTAGTATTCCTTGGACAGCATATCAGCCCCAGCATTTT. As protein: CASSIPWTAYQPQHF.

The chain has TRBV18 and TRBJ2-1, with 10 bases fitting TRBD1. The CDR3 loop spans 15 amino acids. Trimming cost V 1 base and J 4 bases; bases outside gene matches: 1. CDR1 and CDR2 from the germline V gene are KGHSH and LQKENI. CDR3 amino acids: CASSPQGQGYNEQFF. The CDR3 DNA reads TGTGCCAGCTCACCACAGGGACAGGGGTACAATGAGCAGTTCTTC.

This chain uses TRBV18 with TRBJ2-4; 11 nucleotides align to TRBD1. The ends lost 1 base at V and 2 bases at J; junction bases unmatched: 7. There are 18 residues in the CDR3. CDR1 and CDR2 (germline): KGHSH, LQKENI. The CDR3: CASSPRTGGGLSKNIQYF. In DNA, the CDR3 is TGTGCCAGCTCACCACGGACAGGGGGCGGCCTATCCAAAAACATTCAGTACTTC.

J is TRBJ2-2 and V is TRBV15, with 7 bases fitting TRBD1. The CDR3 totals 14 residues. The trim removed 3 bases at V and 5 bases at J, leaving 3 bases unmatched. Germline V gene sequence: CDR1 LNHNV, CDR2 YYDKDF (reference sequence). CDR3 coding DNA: TGTGCCACCAGCAGTACAGGGGTTACCGGGGAGCTGTTTTTT. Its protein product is CATSSTGVTGELFF.

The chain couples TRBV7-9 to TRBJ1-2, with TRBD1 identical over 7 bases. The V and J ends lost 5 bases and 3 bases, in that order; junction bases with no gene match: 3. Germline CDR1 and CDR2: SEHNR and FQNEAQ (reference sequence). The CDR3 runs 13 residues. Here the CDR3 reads CASSRGQDYGYTF. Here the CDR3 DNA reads TGTGCCAGCAGCCGAGGACAGGACTATGGCTACACCTTC.

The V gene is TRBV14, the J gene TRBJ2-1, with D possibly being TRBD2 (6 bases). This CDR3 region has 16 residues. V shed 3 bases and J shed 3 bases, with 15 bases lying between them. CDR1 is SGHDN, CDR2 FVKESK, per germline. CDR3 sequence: CASSQTTGRLYNEQFF. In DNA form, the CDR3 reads TGTGCCAGCAGCCAGACTACCGGGAGACTCTACAATGAGCAGTTCTTC. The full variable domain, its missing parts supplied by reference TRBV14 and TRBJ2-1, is EAGVTQFPSHSVIEKGQTVTLRCDPISGHDNLYWYRRVMGKEIKFLLHFVKESKQDESGMPNNRFLAERTGGTYSTLKVQPAELEDSGVYFCASSQTTGRLYNEQFFGPGTRLTVL.

In DNA form, the CDR3 reads TGTGCCAGCAGCCCATTACAGGGGCCGGATACGCAGTATTTT. Protein product: CASSPLQGPDTQYF. The V gene is TRBV13, the J gene TRBJ2-3, with 7 bases matching TRBD1. V lost 5 bases to trimming and J lost 6 bases; unmatched junction nucleotides: 8. The CDR3 is 14 residues long. CDR1 is PRHDT and CDR2 is FYEKMQ in the germline V gene (reference sequence).

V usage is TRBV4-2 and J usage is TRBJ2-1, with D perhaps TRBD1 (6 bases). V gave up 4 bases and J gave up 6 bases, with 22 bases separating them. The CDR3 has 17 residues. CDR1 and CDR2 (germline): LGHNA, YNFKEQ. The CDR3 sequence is CASSPQGYSRQSNEQFF. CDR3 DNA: TGTGCCAGCAGCCCACAGGGTTACAGCCGACAGAGCAATGAGCAGTTCTTC.

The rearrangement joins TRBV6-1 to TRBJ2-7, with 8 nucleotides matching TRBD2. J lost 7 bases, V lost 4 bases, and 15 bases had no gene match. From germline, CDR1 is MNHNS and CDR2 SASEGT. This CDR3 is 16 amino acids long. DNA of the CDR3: TGTGCCAGCAGTGTTAGTGGCGGGGGGCCGGTCTGGGAGCAGTACTTC. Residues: CASSVSGGGPVWEQYF.

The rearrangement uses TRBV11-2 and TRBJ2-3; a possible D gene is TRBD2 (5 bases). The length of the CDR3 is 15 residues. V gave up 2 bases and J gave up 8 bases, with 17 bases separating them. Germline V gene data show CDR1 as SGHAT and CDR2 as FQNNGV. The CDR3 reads CASSLRVGSFRTQYF. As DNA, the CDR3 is TGTGCCAGCAGCTTACGGGTAGGGAGTTTCCGTACGCAGTATTTT.

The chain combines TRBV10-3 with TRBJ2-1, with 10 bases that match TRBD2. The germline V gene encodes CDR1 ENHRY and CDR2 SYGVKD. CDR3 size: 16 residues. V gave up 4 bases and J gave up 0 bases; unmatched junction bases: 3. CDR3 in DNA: TGTGCCATCAGTGGAGAGCGGGAGGGCTCCTACAATGAGCAGTTCTTC. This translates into CAISGEREGSYNEQFF.

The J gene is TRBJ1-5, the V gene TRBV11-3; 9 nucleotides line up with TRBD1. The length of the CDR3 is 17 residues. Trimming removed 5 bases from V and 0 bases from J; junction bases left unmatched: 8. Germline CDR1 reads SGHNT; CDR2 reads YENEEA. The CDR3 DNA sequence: TGTGCCAGCAGCGCACGGACAGGGGCCTCTAGCAATCAGCCCCAGCATTTT. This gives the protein CASSARTGASSNQPQHF.

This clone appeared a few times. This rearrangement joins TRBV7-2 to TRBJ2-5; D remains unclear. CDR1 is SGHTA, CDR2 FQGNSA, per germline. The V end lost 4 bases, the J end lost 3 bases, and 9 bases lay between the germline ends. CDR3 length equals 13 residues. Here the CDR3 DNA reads TGTGCCAGCAGCTACCACACAGAAGAGACCCAGTACTTC. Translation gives CASSYHTEETQYF.

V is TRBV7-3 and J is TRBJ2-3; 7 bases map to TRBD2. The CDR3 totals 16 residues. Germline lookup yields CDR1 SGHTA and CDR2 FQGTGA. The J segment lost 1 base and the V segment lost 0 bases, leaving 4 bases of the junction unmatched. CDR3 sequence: CASSLTGGGGTDTQYF. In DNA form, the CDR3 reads TGTGCCAGCAGCTTAACTGGCGGGGGTGGCACAGATACGCAGTATTTT.

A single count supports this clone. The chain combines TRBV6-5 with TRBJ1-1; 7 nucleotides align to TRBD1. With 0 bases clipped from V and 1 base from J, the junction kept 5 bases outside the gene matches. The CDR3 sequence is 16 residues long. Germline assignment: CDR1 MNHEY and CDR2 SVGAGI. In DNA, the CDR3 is TGTGCCAGCAGTTACTCGGAGGGGGCAGGGAACACTGAAGCTTTCTTT. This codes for CASSYSEGAGNTEAFF.